This TCR beta chain appears in the sequencing data of a study of beta chain features in type 1 diabetes. The isolated RNA, all of it, was reverse transcribed, so expressed TCRB transcripts were what got sequenced. Libraries were prepared by immunoSEQ multiplex PCR; TCRdb keeps only in-frame clonotypes and omits some of them. The profile shows about 370,000 clones, around 9.6% of them singletons. As to this clone: Its antigen is not identified.

V shed 6 bases and J 7 bases; nucleotides not matched to a gene: 6. The CDR3 covers 13 residues. Germline V gene lookup returns CDR1 MNHNS and CDR2 SASEGT. The study's findings and limits: Type 1 diabetes patients showed a moderate but significant shortening of TCRB CDR3s in all four CD4+ subsets. The naive, central memory and Treg TCRB repertoires showed an apparent similarity that was greater among patients than among healthy donors. More deletions and fewer insertions at VDJ junctions were found in patients with type 1 diabetes.

The chain employs TRBV6-1 and TRBJ1-5; 7 bases fit TRBD1. The sequencing input was central memory CD4+ T cells from blood. This TCR derives from a man aged 25-40 years with type 1 diabetes. Here the CDR3 DNA reads TGTGCCAGCAGACAGGGGCTTGAGCAGCCCCAGCATTTT. Its protein is CASRQGLEQPQHF.